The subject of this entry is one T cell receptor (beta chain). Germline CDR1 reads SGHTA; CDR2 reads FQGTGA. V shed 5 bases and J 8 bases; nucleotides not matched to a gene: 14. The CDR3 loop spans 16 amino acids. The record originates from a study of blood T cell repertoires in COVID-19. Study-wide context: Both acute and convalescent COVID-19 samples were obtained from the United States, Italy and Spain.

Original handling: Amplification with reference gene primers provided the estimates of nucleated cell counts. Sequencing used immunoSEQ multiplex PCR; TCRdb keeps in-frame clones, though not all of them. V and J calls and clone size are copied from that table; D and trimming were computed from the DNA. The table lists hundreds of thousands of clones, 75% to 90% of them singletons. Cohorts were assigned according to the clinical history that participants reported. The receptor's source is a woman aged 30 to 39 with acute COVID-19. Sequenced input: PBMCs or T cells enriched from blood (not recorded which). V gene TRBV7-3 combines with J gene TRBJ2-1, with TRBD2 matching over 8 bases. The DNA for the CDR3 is TGTGCCAGCAGCGCCATTCGGGGGGGCCCTTCAGATGAGCAGTTCTTC. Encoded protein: CASSAIRGGPSDEQFF.